The 4 T cell receptor beta chains listed next were all sequenced from one sample in a study of T cell changes during pregnancy in multiple sclerosis (dated by TCRdb to the late 2010s). Libraries were constructed by the immunoSEQ multiplex PCR assay. Here the immuneACCESS table is served through TCRdb, limited to in-frame sequences with V and J called. Missing clones are a known gap in these copies; in checked studies unresolved V genes cover under half, and the rest lacks a known reason. Across this sample there are 50,000 or so clones, with 93% seen only once. The top ten hold around 1.9% of the sample. The sample was peripheral blood, taken in the second trimester of pregnancy. These TCRs come from a female donor with multiple sclerosis, enrolled in a pregnancy study.

V and J are TRBV28 and TRBJ2-2; D is perhaps TRBD2 (6 bases). The germline CDR1 and CDR2 sequences are MDHEN and SYDVKM. The CDR3 spans 17 residues. V lost 2 bases to trimming and J lost 4 bases, with 17 bases between them. This CDR3 is CASSLAAGLSVTGELFF. CDR3 coding DNA: TGTGCCAGCAGTTTAGCGGCCGGACTATCGGTCACCGGGGAGCTGTTTTTT.

The V gene is TRBV27, the J gene TRBJ2-3; 7 nucleotides match TRBD1. With 6 bases clipped from V and 4 bases from J, the junction kept 16 bases outside the gene matches. Germline V gives CDR1 MNHEY, CDR2 SMNVEV (reference sequence). The CDR3 spans 17 residues. Here the CDR3 reads CASREIQNRGLADTQYF. CDR3 nucleotide sequence: TGTGCCAGCAGGGAGATCCAAAACAGGGGATTGGCAGATACGCAGTATTTT.

The rearrangement joins TRBV5-1 to TRBJ1-1, with 7 bases aligning to TRBD1. From germline, CDR1 is SGHRS and CDR2 YFSETQ. CDR3 length equals 14 residues. Trimming cost V 2 bases and J 1 base; bases outside gene matches: 2. CDR3 amino acids: CASSFGTANTEAFF. CDR3 coding DNA: TGCGCCAGCAGCTTTGGGACAGCGAACACTGAAGCTTTCTTT.

The sample holds one count of this clone. V and J are TRBV7-5 and TRBJ2-1; the table's D call, TRBD1, was not checked against the DNA. TRBV7-5 is a documented pseudogene. This CDR3 is built from 18 residues. The DNA of the CDR3 is TGTGCCAGACACCCCCAAAAGGGCAGGGACAGGGAATACAATGAGCAGTTCTTC. It translates to CARHPQKGRDREYNEQFF.